The T cell receptor (beta chain) under discussion was sequenced for a study of CD8+ T cells in alopecia areata. Background on the study: Tofacitinib continued for 6 to 18 months and was then withheld for 6 months.

This clone has only a few counts. The antigen is not known. The authors extracted RNA and reverse transcribed it into cDNA as the sequencing template. TCRdb's copy holds only in-frame clones and misses some; the assay was immunoSEQ multiplex PCR. Here the sample spans about 190,000 clones, 60% being singletons. Treatment specified: oral pan-JAK inhibitor, 5-10 mg twice daily. Overall study findings and caveats: Under tofacitinib, numerous expanded lesional clonotypes remained detectable in scalp and blood. TCRs were shared less clearly across patients than in mice, possibly for HLA-related reasons.

Trimming removed 6 bases at V and 1 base at J, with 12 bases between. Germline V CDR1 and CDR2: SQVTM, ANQGSEA. The CDR3 loop spans 13 amino acids. The sample here was CD4+ T cells sorted from blood, taken at week 24, from a patient treated with tofacitinib. This TCR came from a human donor with alopecia areata. The gene calls are TRBV29-1 and TRBJ1-1, with a weak D call TRBD1 (5 bases). The CDR3 is CSVAPTENTEAFF. The DNA for the CDR3 is TGCAGCGTAGCACCGACAGAGAACACTGAAGCTTTCTTT.